This TCR beta chain was observed in a study of cytomegalovirus exposure and HLA in healthy donors. On the study more broadly: The same platform was used for the 100 to 150 validation repertoires as for the roughly 730 first-cohort repertoires, as reported in a later analysis.

From germline, CDR1 is SGHTA and CDR2 FQGNSA. Trimming removed 5 bases from V and 9 bases from J; junction bases left unmatched: 16. The CDR3 runs to 16 residues. Study observations and caveats: In vitro work confirmed that three CMV-associated chains recognize CMV antigens.

On this clone itself: The antigen remains undetermined.

TCRdb's table, derived via immunoSEQ multiplex PCR, lists solely in-frame clones and lacks some. Seen here are some 170,000 clones, about 89% observed once, and the top ten hold less than 3.5%. The chain is built from TRBV7-2 and TRBJ2-3, with 8 bases aligning to TRBD2. Sequencing was performed on PBMCs. This receptor was identified in a man aged 18 to 30 in good health and CMV-seropositive. The CDR3 DNA sequence: TGTGCCAGCAGCCCCACGGGGGGGGGCGCCAGGATCACGCAGTATTTT. This codes for CASSPTGGGARITQYF. Variable domain in full (rest from reference TRBV7-2 and TRBJ2-3): GAGVSQSPSNKVTEKGKDVELRCDPISGHTALYWYRQSLGQGLEFLIYFQGNSAPDKSGLPSDRFSAERTGGSVSTLTIQRTQQEDSAVYLCASSPTGGGARITQYFGPGTRLTVL.